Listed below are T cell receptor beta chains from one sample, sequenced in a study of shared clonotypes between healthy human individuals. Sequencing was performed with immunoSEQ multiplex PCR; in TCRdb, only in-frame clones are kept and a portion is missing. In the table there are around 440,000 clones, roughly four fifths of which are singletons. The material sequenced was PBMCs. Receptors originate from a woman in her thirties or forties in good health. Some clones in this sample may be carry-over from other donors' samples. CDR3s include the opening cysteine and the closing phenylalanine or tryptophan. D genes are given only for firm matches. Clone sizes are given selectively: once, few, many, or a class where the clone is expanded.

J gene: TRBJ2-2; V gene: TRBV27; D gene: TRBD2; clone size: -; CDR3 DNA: TGTGCCAGCAGTTCCCGCTGGGGGGGTAGCACCGGGGAGCTGTTTTTT; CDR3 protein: CASSSRWGGSTGELFF
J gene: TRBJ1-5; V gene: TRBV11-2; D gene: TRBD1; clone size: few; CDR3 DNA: TGTGCCAGCAGCTTAGATGCAACGTCTCAGGGGGCCCAGCATTTT; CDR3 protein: CASSLDATSQGAQHF
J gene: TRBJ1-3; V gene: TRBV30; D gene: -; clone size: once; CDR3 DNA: TGTGCCTGGAGTGTAGGTGGAAACACCATATATTTT; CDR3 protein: CAWSVGGNTIYF
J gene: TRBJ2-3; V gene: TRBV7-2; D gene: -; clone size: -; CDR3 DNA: TGTGCCAGCAGCTTAGCGGGAGAGAGCACAGATACGCAGTATTTT; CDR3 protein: CASSLAGESTDTQYF
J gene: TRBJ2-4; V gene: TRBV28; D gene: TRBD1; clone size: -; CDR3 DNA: TGTGCCAGCAGTTTCGCAGGGGGTATCGACATTCAGTACTTC; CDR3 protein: CASSFAGGIDIQYF
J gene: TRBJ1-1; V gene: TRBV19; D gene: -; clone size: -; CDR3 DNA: TGTGCCAGTAGTATTATGGGGACCGAAGCTTTCTTT; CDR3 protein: CASSIMGTEAFF
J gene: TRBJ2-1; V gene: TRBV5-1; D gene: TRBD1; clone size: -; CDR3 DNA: TGCGCCAGCAGCCTGACAGGGGGCAGTGAGCAGTTCTTC; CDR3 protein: CASSLTGGSEQFF
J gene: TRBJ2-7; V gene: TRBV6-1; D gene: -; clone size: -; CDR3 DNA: TGTGCCAGCAGTGAGTCCGGGCGGGTGGGCTACGAGCAGTACTTC; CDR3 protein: CASSESGRVGYEQYF
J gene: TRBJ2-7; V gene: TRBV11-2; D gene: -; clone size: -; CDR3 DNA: TGTGCCAGCAGCTTAAGGGCCGTCGAGCAGTACTTC; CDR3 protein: CASSLRAVEQYF
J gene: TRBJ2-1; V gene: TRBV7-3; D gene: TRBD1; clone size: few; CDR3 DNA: TGTGCCAGCAGCTTAACGGCCGGACAGGCGGAGTTCTTC; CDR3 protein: CASSLTAGQAEFF
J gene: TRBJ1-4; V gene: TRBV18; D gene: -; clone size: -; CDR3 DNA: TGTGCCAGCTCCGGCAGGGATCGCACTAATGAAAAACTGTTTTTT; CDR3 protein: CASSGRDRTNEKLFF
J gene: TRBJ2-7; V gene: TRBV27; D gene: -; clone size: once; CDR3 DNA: TGTGCCAGCAGTTTACTACCCCCTGCGGGTGGGAGCGAGCAGTACTTC; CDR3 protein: CASSLLPPAGGSEQYF
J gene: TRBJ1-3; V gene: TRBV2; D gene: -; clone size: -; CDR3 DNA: TGTGCCAGCAGTGAAGCGCCCCCCAAGGGGGTTTCTGGAAACACCATATATTTT; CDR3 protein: CASSEAPPKGVSGNTIYF
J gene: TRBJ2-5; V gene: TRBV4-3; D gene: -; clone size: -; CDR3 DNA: TGCGCCAGCAGCCCTTATGGGGCAGGATCGGAGACCCAGTACTTC; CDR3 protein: CASSPYGAGSETQYF
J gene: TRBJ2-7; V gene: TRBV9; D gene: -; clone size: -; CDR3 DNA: TGTGCCAGCAGTGAATATGGGGGCTTATACGAGCAGTACTTC; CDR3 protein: CASSEYGGLYEQYF
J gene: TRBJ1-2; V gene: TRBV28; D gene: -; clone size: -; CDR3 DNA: TGTGCCAGCAGACGAGGGAGTTACTATGGCTACACCTTC; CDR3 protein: CASRRGSYYGYTF
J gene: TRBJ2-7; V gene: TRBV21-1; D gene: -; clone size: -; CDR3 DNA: TGTGCCAGCAGCCCCCACCGGGACTTCTACGAGCAGTACTTC; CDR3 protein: CASSPHRDFYEQYF
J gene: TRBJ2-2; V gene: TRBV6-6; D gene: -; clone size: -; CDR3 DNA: TGTGCCAGCAGTTACCAGGGACTTAACACCGGGGAGCTGTTTTTT; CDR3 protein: CASSYQGLNTGELFF
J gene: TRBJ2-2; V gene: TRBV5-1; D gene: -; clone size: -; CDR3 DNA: TGCGCCAGCGACGCCCCCACCGGGGAGCTGTTTTTT; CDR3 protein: CASDAPTGELFF
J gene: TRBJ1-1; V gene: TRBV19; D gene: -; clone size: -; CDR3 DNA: TGTGCCAGTAGTACCGGGGGCTCTATGAACACTGAAGCTTTCTTT; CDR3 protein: CASSTGGSMNTEAFF
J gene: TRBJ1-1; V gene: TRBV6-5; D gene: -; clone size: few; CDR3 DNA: TGTGCCAGCAGAAGGAGGACGACTGAAGCTTTCTTT; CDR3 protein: CASRRRTTEAFF
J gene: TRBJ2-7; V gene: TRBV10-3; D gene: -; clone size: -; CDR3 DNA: TGTGCCATCAGTGAGTCGAGGGATGGCGAGCAGTACTTC; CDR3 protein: CAISESRDGEQYF
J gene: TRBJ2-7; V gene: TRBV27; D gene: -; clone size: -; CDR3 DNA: TGTGCCAGCAGCCCCCTACCGACATCCTACGAGCAGTACTTC; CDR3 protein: CASSPLPTSYEQYF
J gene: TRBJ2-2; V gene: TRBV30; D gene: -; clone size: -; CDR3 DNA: TGTGTTTTAGGGAACACCGGGGAGCTGTTTTTT; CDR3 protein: CVLGNTGELFF
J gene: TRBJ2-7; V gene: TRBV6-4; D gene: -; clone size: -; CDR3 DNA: TGTGCCAGCGACAGCTCCTACGAGCAGTACTTC; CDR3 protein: CASDSSYEQYF
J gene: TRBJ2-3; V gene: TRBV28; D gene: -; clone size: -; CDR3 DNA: TGTGCCAGCAGCGGGGGACTTCTAAGCCTCACAGATACGCAGTATTTT; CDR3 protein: CASSGGLLSLTDTQYF
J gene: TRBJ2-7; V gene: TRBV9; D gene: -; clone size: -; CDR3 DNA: TGTGCCAGCAGCGCCCTCACGGACAGTCCACCCTACGAGCAGTACTTC; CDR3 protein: CASSALTDSPPYEQYF
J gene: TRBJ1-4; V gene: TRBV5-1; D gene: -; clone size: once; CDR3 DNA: TGCGCCAGCAGCTTGGTCATGGGTCGGGAAAAACTGTTTTTT; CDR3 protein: CASSLVMGREKLFF
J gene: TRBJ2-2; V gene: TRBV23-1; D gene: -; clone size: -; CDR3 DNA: TGCGCCAGCACTCCTGACAGCTCGAACACCGGGGAGCTGTTTTTT; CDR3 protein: CASTPDSSNTGELFF
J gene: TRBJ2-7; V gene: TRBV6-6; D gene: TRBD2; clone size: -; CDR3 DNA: TGTGCCAGCACTTCCTTTAGCGGGAGCTCCTACGAGCAGTACTTC; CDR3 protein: CASTSFSGSSYEQYF